The present TCR beta chain was sequenced within a study of shared clonotypes between healthy human individuals. The study's findings and limits: Lower generation probabilities were found for non-shared clonotypes than for those shared by all four donors.

TCRdb's table, derived via immunoSEQ multiplex PCR, lists solely in-frame clones and lacks some. The repertoire holds around 620,000 clones, with approximately 96% as singletons. As to this clone: Its antigen remains unknown.

Only CD45RO-negative cells positively selected for CCR7 counted as naive CD8 cells, so terminally differentiated effector memory CD45RA+ cells were excluded. The CDR3 runs 15 residues. V lost 2 bases to trimming and J lost 4 bases, with 11 bases between them. Germline V gene data show CDR1 as SEHNR and CDR2 as FQNEAQ (reference sequence). The source material was naive CD8+ T cells sorted from blood. The clonotype comes from a woman in her twenties or thirties in good health. J is TRBJ2-2 and V is TRBV7-9; weak D call: TRBD2 (5 bases). CDR3 region: CASSLSLGVTGELFF. CDR3 nucleotide sequence: TGTGCCAGCAGCTTAAGCCTGGGAGTCACCGGGGAGCTGTTTTTT. The full variable domain, with the rest looked up from reference TRBV7-9 and TRBJ2-2, is DTGVSQNPRHKITKRGQNVTFRCDPISEHNRLYWYRQTLGQGPEFLTYFQNEAQLEKSRLLSDRFSAERPKGSFSTLEIQRTEQGDSAMYLCASSLSLGVTGELFFGEGSRLTVL.